The rows below give T cell receptor beta chains drawn from one sample of a study of blood T cell repertoires in COVID-19. The table came from immunoSEQ multiplex PCR; TCRdb's copy has only in-frame clones and leaves some out. Of 400,000 or so clones in the sample, 70% to 90% were seen once. Sequencing used PBMCs or T cells enriched from blood (not recorded which). The receptors stem from a woman in her thirties or forties with acute COVID-19. CDR3s include the opening cysteine and the closing phenylalanine or tryptophan. Fields, in order: V gene, J gene, clone size, D gene, CDR3 DNA, CDR3 protein. The D gene is left open where the match is weak. Size is stated for part of the rows, as once, few or many counts, or as a class when the clone is expanded.

V: TRBV9
J: TRBJ1-1
size: NA
D: TRBD1
DNA: TGTGCCAGCAGCCCGTGGGCCGGGACAGGGGTGAACACTGAAGCTTTCTTT
CDR3: CASSPWAGTGVNTEAFF

V: TRBV2
J: TRBJ1-2
size: NA
D: NA
DNA: TGTGCCAGCAGCGTTGGAGGGAAAAACTATGGCTACACCTTC
CDR3: CASSVGGKNYGYTF

V: TRBV10-3
J: TRBJ1-4
size: NA
D: NA
DNA: TGTGCCACCTCCGACAGGCGAGATGAAAAACTGTTTTTT
CDR3: CATSDRRDEKLFF

V: TRBV27
J: TRBJ2-7
size: NA
D: TRBD2
DNA: TGTGCCAGCAGTTTATCGGGACTACCCTACGAGCAGTACTTC
CDR3: CASSLSGLPYEQYF

V: TRBV27
J: TRBJ2-7
size: NA
D: NA
DNA: TGTGCCAGCAGTTTTTCGGGGATCAGCGAGCAGTACTTC
CDR3: CASSFSGISEQYF

V: TRBV5-5
J: TRBJ1-5
size: NA
D: NA
DNA: TGTGCCAGCAGCTTGAACTGGGCGAGTAGTCAGCCCCAGCATTTT
CDR3: CASSLNWASSQPQHF

V: TRBV6-1
J: TRBJ1-2
size: NA
D: NA
DNA: TGTGCCAGCAGTGAGAAGGGGTACTATGGCTACACCTTC
CDR3: CASSEKGYYGYTF

V: TRBV30
J: TRBJ2-3
size: NA
D: TRBD1
DNA: TGTGCCTGGAGGAAACAGGGGAGCACAGATACGCAGTATTTT
CDR3: CAWRKQGSTDTQYF

V: TRBV15
J: TRBJ1-1
size: NA
D: TRBD1
DNA: TGTGCCACCAGCGGCAACAGGGGTCAGGGCACTGAAGCTTTCTTT
CDR3: CATSGNRGQGTEAFF

V: TRBV4-1
J: TRBJ1-2
size: NA
D: TRBD1
DNA: TGCGCCAGCAGCCAAGTTCTCAGGACAGGGGATAACTATGGCTACACCTTC
CDR3: CASSQVLRTGDNYGYTF

V: TRBV27
J: TRBJ2-6
size: once
D: NA
DNA: TGTGCCAGCAGTAGGGGAGGAAGTACTGGGGCCAACGTCCTGACTTTC
CDR3: CASSRGGSTGANVLTF

V: TRBV5-1
J: TRBJ2-7
size: NA
D: NA
DNA: TGCGCCAGCAGCTCCACAGGGGCGGGGGAGCAGTACTTC
CDR3: CASSSTGAGEQYF

V: TRBV19
J: TRBJ1-2
size: NA
D: NA
DNA: TGTGCCAGTAGTATACCGGCAGGGTACTATGGCTACACCTTC
CDR3: CASSIPAGYYGYTF